Each of the 10 T cell receptor beta chains below was sequenced from the same sample in a study of T-cell memory formation after mild COVID-19. Via MiXCR, TCRdb re-called the 5' RACE reads, giving one row per CDR3 protein. This sample has some 440,000 distinct CDR3 sequences, with around a quarter found just once. Sequences were obtained from PBMCs or a T cell subset sorted from them (not recorded which). These receptors were taken from an adult woman who had mild COVID-19 (a few samples of this study predate the infection). Cell type and time point are not known.

In its sample, this clonotype was seen a few times. The chain uses TRBV5-1 and TRBJ1-5; no clear D gene. The length of the CDR3 is 18 residues. Germline assignment: CDR1 SGHRS and CDR2 YFSETQ. V was cut by 2 bases and J by 0 bases, with 18 bases left in between. In nucleotides, the CDR3 is TGCGCCAGCAGCTTAGGCCTTGTGGGCGGTGGTAGCAATCAGCCCCAGCATTTT. It codes for CASSLGLVGGGSNQPQHF.

This chain links TRBV11-2 with TRBJ2-7; D is possibly TRBD1 or TRBD2 (5 bases each). This CDR3 is built from 16 residues. The germline V gene encodes CDR1 SGHAT and CDR2 FQNNGV. The V end lost 5 bases, the J end lost 0 bases, and 17 bases lay between the germline ends. CDR3 in amino acids: CASSGPGTVLSYEQYF. CDR3 nucleotide sequence: TGTGCCAGCAGCGGTCCCGGGACCGTTCTCTCCTACGAGCAGTACTTC.

The rearrangement joins TRBV5-1 to TRBJ1-2; TRBD1 aligns across 7 bases. Per the germline V gene, CDR1 is SGHRS and CDR2 is YFSETQ. The J segment lost 8 bases and the V segment lost 4 bases, leaving 11 bases of the junction unmatched. CDR3 size: 14 residues. CDR3 DNA sequence: TGCGCCAGCAGCAAGGACAGGCTGGTAGGGGGCTACACCTTC. The encoded protein is CASSKDRLVGGYTF.

The V and J genes are TRBV12-3 or TRBV12-4 and TRBJ2-7; the match to TRBD1 covers 9 bases. The CDR3 is 16 residues long. V shed 5 bases and J 5 bases; nucleotides not matched to a gene: 13. CDR3 in amino acids: CASSPTSGTGLDEQYF. As DNA, the CDR3 is TGTGCCAGCAGTCCAACTTCCGGGACAGGGCTGGACGAGCAGTACTTC.

This clonotype has just a few counts. This rearrangement joins TRBV10-3 to TRBJ2-1, with 7 bases identical to TRBD2. Germline V gene data show CDR1 as ENHRY and CDR2 as SYGVKD. V dropped 0 bases and J dropped 5; count of bases not matched to a gene: 4. There are 15 residues in the CDR3. The CDR3 DNA reads TGTGCCATCAGTGAGTCGCAGCTAGCGGACAATGAGCAGTTCTTC. This sequence encodes CAISESQLADNEQFF.

The chain is built from TRBV19 and TRBJ1-1; D gene unclear. The germline CDR1 and CDR2 sequences are LNHDA and SQIVND (reference sequence). V lost 10 bases and J 3 bases, leaving 21 bases between the germline ends. The CDR3 consists of 15 residues. CDR3 amino acids: CATAPQGSWDTEAFF. The CDR3 DNA follows: TGTGCCACCGCCCCTCAAGGATCCTGGGACACTGAAGCTTTCTTT.

This clonotype was observed a handful of times. The genes are TRBV7-8 and TRBJ2-3; 11 nucleotides match TRBD2. Unmatched junction bases numbered 15, after V lost 6 bases and J lost 10 bases. Germline V gives CDR1 SGHVS, CDR2 FQNEAQ. The CDR3 runs to 16 residues. CDR3 nucleotides: TGTGCCAGCAGTGTGACTAGCGGGAAGGCCCAGATGGCGCAGTATTTT. Encoded protein: CASSVTSGKAQMAQYF.

The chain links TRBV20-1 to TRBJ2-7; D might be TRBD2 (5 bases). V lost 5 bases and J lost 6, with 20 bases in between. CDR1 is DFQATT and CDR2 is SNEGSKA in the germline V gene (reference sequence). The CDR3 runs to 14 residues. In DNA, the CDR3 is TGCAGTGCTGCCCAGCCGAGGGCTCGGATCGAGCAGTACTTC. Residues: CSAAQPRARIEQYF.

The V and J genes are TRBV29-1 and TRBJ1-3, with 9 bases that match TRBD1. From germline, CDR1 is SQVTM and CDR2 ANQGSEA. The CDR3 covers 14 residues. With V trimmed by 7 bases and J by 3 bases, 7 bases remained unmatched. Written as DNA, the CDR3 is TGCAGCGGTATACAGGGGGCGGTTGGAAACACCATATATTTT. Encoded protein: CSGIQGAVGNTIYF.

This clonotype has only a few counts. This sequence joins TRBV20-1 and TRBJ2-1; TRBD1 matches at 10 bases. The CDR3 is made up of 17 amino acids. With 1 base clipped from V and 1 base from J, the junction kept 7 bases outside the gene matches. CDR1 and CDR2 from the germline V gene are DFQATT and SNEGSKA (reference sequence). The CDR3 spells CSARGRGGQGSYNEQFF. The CDR3 DNA follows: TGCAGTGCTAGAGGAAGAGGGGGACAGGGGTCCTACAATGAGCAGTTCTTC.